The T cell receptor (beta chain) described here comes from a study of early T cells in non-severe SARS-CoV-2 infection. Study details: Sequenced material consisted of bulk RNA (from unsorted whole blood), and chains were unpaired.

Trimming took 6 bases from V and 9 from J; bases not matched to a gene: 10. Germline CDR1 is SGHDT and CDR2 is YYEEEE. The CDR3 runs 14 residues. Individual cDNA molecules received unique molecular identifiers. TCRdb processed the 5' RACE reads anew with MiXCR; each CDR3 protein has one entry. Seen here are tens of thousands of distinct CDR3 sequences, 12% observed once, and the top ten hold over 1%. This clonotype was detected many times. The sequence derives from an adult who was a healthcare worker with PCR-confirmed SARS-CoV-2 infection or an uninfected control (not recorded which). The donor label of this sample is uncertain. The V call is TRBV5-6, the J call TRBJ2-1; 9 bases align to TRBD2. Sequencing used whole blood, obtained at baseline. CDR3 in amino acids: CASNGERGVFEQFF. The CDR3 nucleotides are TGTGCCAGCAACGGGGAGCGGGGGGTCTTTGAGCAGTTCTTC.